This T cell receptor beta chain was documented in a study of shared clonotypes between healthy human individuals. Whole-study context: The plates for each donor numbered three CD4 naive, three CD4 memory, two CD8 naive and one CD8 memory. General study findings and limits: The study drew on few donors, limiting represented genetic and exposure-history diversity.

The CDR3 spans 13 residues. The germline V gene encodes CDR1 SNHLY and CDR2 FYNNEI. V lost 3 bases, J lost 1 base, and 6 bases lay in between. The assay used deep level. For each subset, genomic DNA was distributed in equal portions over several immunoSEQ plates. Data came from immunoSEQ multiplex PCR; TCRdb stores just in-frame clones and leaves some out. The data hold about 1 million clones, with around four fifths observed a single time. Regarding this clone: Its specificity is not known.

The sequenced sample was memory CD4+ T cells sorted from blood. Stated subset: CD45RA-negative fraction. The source is a man between 18 and 29 years old in good health. The chain employs TRBV2 and TRBJ1-1; unclear D gene. The CDR3 reads CASSEKPNTEAFF. Written as DNA, the CDR3 is TGTGCCAGCAGTGAGAAGCCGAACACTGAAGCTTTCTTT.